This T cell receptor beta chain was identified during a study of cytomegalovirus exposure and HLA in healthy donors (dated by TCRdb to the late 2010s). At the level of the whole study: In an earlier analysis of 450 to 750 of the donors, 276 Gb of sequence data and 117 million unique TCR beta sequences from about 190 million T cells were reported. The study aimed to test whether signatures of past pathogen exposure could be identified by cataloging public T cell receptors. An early release that covered around 590 HLA-typed donors contained 300 to 350 gigabases of sequencing data and about 84 million unique TCR sequences. The study used immunosequencing to profile the T cell repertoires of several hundred subjects and linked those repertoires to cytomegalovirus serostatus. Four or five DR-DQ haplotypes were treated as single units for association and clustering because of strong linkage in the cohort. Class I and class II HLA loci were covered by the typing at four-digit resolution. To predict cytomegalovirus infection status, the study combined high-throughput TCR immunosequencing, statistical association of individual TCRs with disease status, and machine learning. Donor age, sex, ethnicity and CMV serostatus were compiled together with the repertoire data. In the later analysis, no new phenotypic data were used to find candidate immune exposures; instead, reliance was placed on TCR beta sequences and their occurrence across donors. Among roughly 400 genotyped donors of the cohort, an average of 235,054 unique TCR beta nucleotide sequences were sequenced per donor, around 18% of them non-productive. The number of typed donors differed by locus: roughly 629-640 for A, B, C, DRB1 and DQB1; some 500 for DQA1; around 580 for DPA1; and 400 to 480 for DPB1. The genetic ancestry cluster associated with self-reported Caucasian donors included 81% of the roughly 380 genotyped donors. All discovery cohort repertoires had been generated on a single sequencing platform. Along with the roughly 700-subject first cohort, a separate validation cohort of over a hundred different subjects was used. A later genetic analysis took genome-wide SNP genotypes for about 60% of the roughly 670 donors and used that subset as a discovery cohort. A later analysis re-analyzed previously published TCR beta repertoires from 666 donors and added high-resolution HLA genotyping to study TCR occurrence patterns. An earlier analysis of more than 450 of the donors used high-throughput TCR beta sequencing to judge whether each TCR beta V gene segment behaved as functional or pseudogenic.

The cohort consisted of 650 to 850 healthy bone marrow donors. Cohort members were all nominally healthy when sampled, although unrecorded immune exposures were likely present. The donor was CMV seropositive and belonged to the group of 250 to 300 seropositive cohort members. Every donor gave a peripheral blood sample, and the peripheral blood mononuclear cells from that sample were used for TCR beta sequencing. The Qiagen DNeasy Blood Extraction Kit was used to extract genomic DNA from the blood cell samples. The CDR3 sequence holds 15 residues, the cysteine and phenylalanine included. The CDR3 DNA has 45 bases and is translated from base 1. V loses 1 base at its end and J loses 0 bases; junction bases beyond the gene matches: 2. For CDR1 and CDR2, the germline V gene lists WSHSY and SAAADI. Library preparation used the immunoSEQ multiplex PCR assay. A mixture of 60 forward primers for TCR Vbeta segments and 13 reverse primers for TCR Jbeta segments was used in the multiplex PCR. The CDR3 region of rearranged TCR beta genes was amplified from genomic DNA by a multiplex PCR assay. On the Illumina HiSeq System, the amplified TCR beta libraries were sequenced as 87-base-pair reads. On the authors' methods: Across the roughly 600 repertoires, a later analysis counted tens of millions of unique TCR beta chains, roughly 11 million of which were shared by at least two donors. A nearest-neighbor algorithm error-corrected the raw reads and collapsed the reads into unique sequences, merging closely related sequences to remove PCR and sequencing errors. V, D and J gene segments were assigned by aligning CDR3 sequences to IMGT reference sequences. For a sequence to be retained, at least a six-nucleotide match to both a V gene segment and a J gene segment was required. A rearrangement was called productive if the CDR3 had no stop codons and remained in frame with V and J, and every other rearrangement was called non-productive. Following IMGT convention, CDR3 was defined as the stretch from the second conserved V-encoded cysteine up to the conserved J-encoded phenylalanine. The earlier analysis of around 640 of the donors excluded sequences that lacked an unambiguous match to a single V gene segment. In an earlier analysis of about 590 of the donors, a V segment was called functional when productive rearrangements were above 56.7%, and segregating when the standard deviation between donors exceeded 5%. A statistical classification framework was built for diagnosing cytomegalovirus status from the catalog of TCR beta chain sequences. In a later analysis, TCR nucleotide sequences were compared against IMGT/GENE-DB human TR gene sequences so that V and J genes could be assigned. The TCRdist pipeline was used in a later analysis to assign CDR3 sequences and most-parsimonious VDJ recombination scenarios. In a later analysis, each TCR beta chain was defined by its CDR3 amino acid sequence together with its V-gene family, and reads without a unique V-gene family were excluded. A later analysis removed 592 highly shared, low-generation-probability nucleotide sequences to deal with suspected cross-contamination and a sequencing artifact. A later analysis calculated a clonal expansion index for each public chain from normalized within-repertoire ranks of inferred template counts. In a later analysis, generation probabilities were computed using a VDJ recombination model fitted to out-of-frame rearrangements, and the results were checked against IGoR. A later analysis scored TCR-TCR, TCR-HLA and TCR-CMV co-occurrence with hypergeometric tests, applying a repertoire-size bias correction to TCR pairs. False discovery rates were estimated in a later analysis by permuting HLA or CMV assignments 20 times. In a later analysis, co-occurring TCRs were grouped using DBSCAN, with TCRdist sequence similarity added in when clustering inside HLA-allele-positive subsets. For co-occurrence clustering, repertoires with fewer than 30,000 or more than 120,000 public chains were excluded, along with roughly 5 repertoires with anomalous nucleotide sharing. The table was pulled from immuneACCESS by TCRdb, which kept in-frame rearrangements only. Such tables lose some clones; where checked, under half of the loss comes from unresolved V genes, and the rest has no known cause. D and trimming were read from the DNA, whereas the V and J calls and clone size are those reported in that table. For this sample there are around 150,000 clones; around 79% appear just once. Approximately 5.7% of the sample is in the top ten clones.

Points on this clone: Its antigen remains unidentified. No base quality values were provided; no much bigger clone lies one nucleotide off.

Study-wide conclusions, independent of this receptor: The presence/absence analyses assumed that sequencing depth was roughly uniform across donors, and that assumption may not be true. In vitro tests confirmed that a few of the cytomegalovirus-associated TCR beta chains recognize cytomegalovirus antigens. A total of fewer than 200 TCR beta chains were listed by the study as associated with cytomegalovirus. An earlier analysis of some 560 of the donors showed that most TCR beta V segments appeared in productive rearrangements either about 87% or about 30% of the time, which broadly matched IMGT annotations. At a false discovery rate of 0.05, a later analysis linked 16,951 TCR beta sequences to specific HLA alleles. A later analysis found that HLA-associated TCR beta chains were more clonally expanded and had lower generation probabilities than equally common non-associated chains. Only TCR beta chains were sequenced in this cohort, and the absence of alpha or paired-chain data limited detectable features. When HLA alleles, especially DR and DQ, strongly co-occurred, attributing TCR associations to individual alleles was difficult. In a later genetic analysis, a missense DCLRE1C variant was associated with V-gene and J-gene trimming of TCR beta chains, and the association was replicated in an independent cohort. Some IMGT-functional V segments, including TRBV6-2 and TRBV6-3, could not be distinguished by the 87-base-pair reads and were therefore excluded. The earlier analysis of approximately 540 of the donors excluded seventeen rarely observed V segments, including chromosome 9 orphons, because counts were too low. According to a later analysis, most CMV-associated TCR beta chains appeared to be HLA-restricted, and the HLA associations seemed to be driven largely by CMV exposure. A cluster of highly shared sequence variants was judged likely to be a technical artifact of the sequencing pipeline. In a later analysis, TCR association rates were found to vary across HLA loci, with the most associated TCRs seen for DRB1 alleles and the fewest for HLA-C alleles. Immune exposure information for the cohort was limited to CMV serostatus. Correlated functional status among segregating V segments might reflect linkage disequilibrium, but an unknown experimental factor could not be ruled out. Because some donors lacked HLA typing at each locus, the association tests relied only on the typed subset. Cytomegalovirus status was reported to be diagnosed by the classifier with high specificity and sensitivity in both the original and validation cohorts. Most TCR sequences were seen in very few donors, while some public TCRs were found in many individuals. The authors suggested that the approach could potentially be extended to other disease states and immunological phenotypes. Several of the top co-occurrence clusters appeared to be linked to parvovirus B19, influenza, CMV and Epstein-Barr virus, according to a later analysis. Compared with the 666-donor mean, donors in an Asian-associated ancestry cluster had fewer N-insertions in productive TCRs, according to a later genetic analysis. A further reported finding was that TCR beta sequences accurately predicted the HLA-A and HLA-B alleles for most subjects in the first cohort.

Sequencing was carried out using PBMCs. This receptor was taken from a man younger than 40 in good health and CMV-seropositive. This receptor chain uses TRBV10-2 and TRBJ1-1, and TRBD1 aligns with 7 junction nucleotides. This receptor carries the CDR3 CASSEYRGVNTEAFF. The DNA reads TGCGCCAGCAGTGAGTACAGGGGCGTGAACACTGAAGCTTTCTTT.